This T cell receptor (beta chain) was retrieved from a study of T cells after yellow fever vaccination. From the 5' RACE reads, TCRdb called clonotypes with MiXCR, one entry per CDR3 protein. The sample carries 510,000 or so distinct CDR3 sequences, 15% to 20% recorded once. CDR3 size: 15 residues. Trimming removed 5 bases from V and 2 bases from J, with 15 bases in between. In germline, CDR1 is SGHTA, CDR2 FQGNSA. The receptor was isolated from a man between 25 and 39 years old who received the YFV17D yellow fever vaccine. This sample comprised PBMCs, obtained 15 days after the yellow fever booster vaccination. The chain joins TRBV7-2 to TRBJ2-5, with D possibly matching TRBD2 (5 bases). As DNA, the CDR3 is TGTGCCAGCAGCACCGTGGTAGCGAAACAAGAGACCCAGTACTTC. It codes for CASSTVVAKQETQYF.